Listed below are T cell receptor beta chains from one sample, sequenced in a study of blood T cell repertoires in COVID-19. Assay: immunoSEQ multiplex PCR; the TCRdb copy retains only in-frame clones and omits some. The sample lists 95,000 to 120,000 clones; nearly 90% were seen once. The sequenced sample was peripheral blood. The receptor set was obtained from a woman in her 70s who had recovered from COVID-19. The CDR3 runs from the conserved cysteine through the conserved F or W. A D gene is named only where the DNA matches it firmly. Clone size is given for some rows only: seen once, a few or many times, or a class if the clone is expanded.

D	V	J	length	size	CDR3	DNA
-	TRBV5-1	TRBJ2-2	16	-	CASSPLASGNTGELFF	TGCGCCAGCAGCCCGCTAGCGAGTGGGAACACCGGGGAGCTGTTTTTT
-	TRBV9	TRBJ1-2	11	-	CASSPGSGYTF	TGTGCCAGCAGCCCCGGTTCGGGCTACACCTTC
TRBD1	TRBV3-1/TRBV3-2	TRBJ2-7	17	-	CASSQDPTGGEGYEQYF	TGTGCCAGCAGCCAAGACCCGACAGGGGGAGAGGGCTACGAGCAGTACTTC
-	TRBV5-5	TRBJ1-5	15	-	CASSLDPGGNQPQHF	TGTGCCAGCAGCTTGGACCCGGGGGGGAATCAGCCCCAGCATTTT
-	TRBV29-1	TRBJ2-1	14	-	CSAQAGSSYNEQFF	TGCAGCGCCCAGGCGGGGAGCTCCTACAATGAGCAGTTCTTC
-	TRBV28	TRBJ1-1	15	-	CASSPSGEGDTEAFF	TGTGCCAGCAGTCCTTCAGGGGAGGGGGACACTGAAGCTTTCTTT
-	TRBV28	TRBJ2-3	21	-	CASSFLGGRDSKSRRTDTQYF	TGTGCCAGCAGTTTTTTAGGTGGAAGAGACAGTAAAAGTCGCCGCACAGATACGCAGTATTTT
-	TRBV29-1	TRBJ1-1	14	-	CSVGGGLWDTEAFF	TGCAGCGTTGGAGGGGGTTTATGGGACACTGAAGCTTTCTTT
TRBD1	TRBV19	TRBJ1-5	14	-	CASSADRGGQPQHF	TGTGCCAGTAGTGCCGACAGGGGCGGCCAGCCCCAGCATTTT
-	TRBV5-3	TRBJ1-5	18	-	CARSVRPLREGSNQPQHF	TGTGCCAGAAGCGTCCGTCCACTCCGGGAGGGGAGCAATCAGCCCCAGCATTTT
-	TRBV6-5	TRBJ1-2	14	-	CASSPEQARYGYTF	TGTGCCAGCAGCCCCGAACAGGCTCGCTATGGCTACACCTTC
TRBD1	TRBV29-1	TRBJ2-7	14	-	CSVDVQGAGYEQYF	TGCAGCGTTGACGTACAGGGGGCGGGCTACGAGCAGTACTTC
-	TRBV28	TRBJ2-7	17	-	CASSFPQARGVIREQYF	TGTGCCAGCAGTTTCCCACAGGCTCGCGGGGTGATCCGGGAGCAGTACTTC
-	TRBV7-2	TRBJ2-5	14	-	CASSLGSGLETQYF	TGTGCCAGCAGCTTAGGGTCAGGGTTGGAGACCCAGTACTTC
TRBD1	TRBV5-1	TRBJ2-1	16	-	CASSLGYRGPYNEQFF	TGCGCCAGCAGCTTGGGGTACAGGGGGCCCTACAATGAGCAGTTCTTC
-	TRBV5-1	TRBJ1-1	16	-	CASNPPTSGGGTEAFF	TGCGCCAGCAACCCCCCGACCTCTGGGGGGGGCACTGAAGCTTTCTTT
TRBD2	TRBV5-4	TRBJ2-1	17	-	CASSVPPGTSSHNEQFF	TGTGCCAGCAGCGTGCCACCCGGGACTAGCTCCCACAATGAGCAGTTCTTC
-	TRBV6-2/TRBV6-3	TRBJ2-1	15	-	CASSLTVSAYNEQFF	TGTGCCAGCAGCCTGACGGTAAGCGCCTACAATGAGCAGTTCTTC
-	TRBV4-3	TRBJ1-5	15	-	CASSQESRGNQPQHF	TGCGCCAGCAGCCAAGAGTCCAGGGGCAATCAGCCCCAGCATTTT
-	TRBV5-1	TRBJ2-5	15	-	CASSNPAGYQETQYF	TGCGCCAGCAGCAACCCCGCAGGGTACCAAGAGACCCAGTACTTC
TRBD2	TRBV5-1	TRBJ2-7	15	few	CASSLASGTPYEQYF	TGCGCCAGCAGCTTAGCTAGCGGGACACCCTACGAGCAGTACTTC
-	TRBV9	TRBJ1-5	13	-	CASSTREDQPQHF	TGTGCCAGCAGCACCCGGGAGGATCAGCCCCAGCATTTT
-	TRBV4-3	TRBJ2-7	15	-	CASRVAASSSYEQYF	TGCGCCAGCAGAGTGGCGGCCAGCAGCTCCTACGAGCAGTACTTC
-	TRBV24-1	TRBJ2-7	13	once	CATSAAEGYEQYF	TGTGCCACCAGTGCGGCAGAGGGCTACGAGCAGTACTTC
TRBD1	TRBV29-1	TRBJ1-2	13	-	CSVITTGGGGYTF	TGCAGCGTTATTACGACAGGGGGGGGTGGCTACACCTTC
-	TRBV27	TRBJ1-6	15	-	CASSSTVPRDSPLHF	TGTGCCAGCAGTTCAACAGTTCCCAGGGATTCACCCCTCCACTTT
-	TRBV5-8	TRBJ1-2	14	-	CASSLDQRPAVYTF	TGTGCCAGCAGCTTGGATCAGAGACCAGCGGTCTACACCTTC
-	TRBV12-3/TRBV12-4	TRBJ1-1	12	-	CASIYLNTEAFF	TGTGCCAGCATCTACCTAAACACTGAAGCTTTCTTT
TRBD2	TRBV6-2/TRBV6-3	TRBJ2-1	15	-	CASSLAGASYNEQFF	TGTGCCAGCAGTCTAGCGGGGGCCTCCTACAATGAGCAGTTCTTC
TRBD1	TRBV5-1	TRBJ2-7	15	-	CASSLGDRAPYEQYF	TGCGCCAGCAGCTTGGGGGACAGGGCCCCCTACGAGCAGTACTTC
-	TRBV5-1	TRBJ2-7	11	few	CASTLGGEQYF	TGCGCCAGCACCCTAGGGGGCGAGCAGTACTTC
-	TRBV7-2	TRBJ2-7	14	-	CASSFSHAGYEQYF	TGTGCCAGCAGCTTTTCCCACGCAGGTTACGAGCAGTACTTC
TRBD2	TRBV29-1	TRBJ2-1	13	-	CSASGRSYNEQFF	TGCAGCGCTAGCGGGAGGAGTTACAATGAGCAGTTCTTC
TRBD1	TRBV5-1	TRBJ2-4	15	-	CASSLLPGQENIQYF	TGCGCCAGCAGCCTGCTTCCGGGACAGGAAAACATTCAGTACTTC